The sequence of this T cell receptor (beta chain) was determined in a study of regulatory T cells in long-lasting Graves disease. Study-wide results and caveats: Few sampled subjects may have lowered accuracy. Favored usage of TRBV28, TRBJ1-2 and TRBJ2-5 was recorded in persistent disease.

This clonotype was recorded a few times. What it binds is not known. The CDR3 is made up of 15 amino acids. Germline loops: CDR1 ENHRY, CDR2 SYGVKD. V dropped 2 bases and J dropped 4 bases, with 15 bases sitting between them. Time point noted: persistent/refractory GD, antithyroid drugs over 5 years with positive TRAb. Researchers made the TCR library from RNA that was extracted from PBMCs. An endocrinology department in Xi'an, China, recruited the patients. Arm-PCR of CDR3 regions and iRepertoire HTBI primers were the basis on which TCR beta libraries were built. TCRdb re-analysed the multiplex PCR reads in MiXCR, keeping a single row per CDR3 protein. The sample lists hundreds of thousands of distinct CDR3 sequences, roughly a fifth occurring once.

V and J are TRBV10-3 and TRBJ2-7, with D maybe TRBD2 (6 bases). This clonotype was obtained from a female donor with Graves disease. The source material was peripheral blood mononuclear cells (PBMCs), sampled when the disease was refractory, from a patient treated with antithyroid drugs. The DNA for the CDR3 is TGTGCCATCAGTGAGACGGGGACTCGACGATACGAGCAGTACTTC. It codes for CAISETGTRRYEQYF.